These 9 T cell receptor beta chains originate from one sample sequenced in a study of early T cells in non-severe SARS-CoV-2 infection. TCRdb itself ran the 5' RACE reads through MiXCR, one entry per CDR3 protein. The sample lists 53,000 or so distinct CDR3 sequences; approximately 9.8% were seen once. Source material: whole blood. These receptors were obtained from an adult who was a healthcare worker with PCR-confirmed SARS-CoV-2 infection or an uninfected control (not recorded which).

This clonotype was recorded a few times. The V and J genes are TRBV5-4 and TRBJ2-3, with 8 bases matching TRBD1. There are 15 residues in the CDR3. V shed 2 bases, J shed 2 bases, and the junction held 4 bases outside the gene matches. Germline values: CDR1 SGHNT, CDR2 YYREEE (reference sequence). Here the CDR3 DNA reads TGTGCCAGCAGCTTTGACAGGGGTTTCACAGATACGCAGTATTTT. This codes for CASSFDRGFTDTQYF.

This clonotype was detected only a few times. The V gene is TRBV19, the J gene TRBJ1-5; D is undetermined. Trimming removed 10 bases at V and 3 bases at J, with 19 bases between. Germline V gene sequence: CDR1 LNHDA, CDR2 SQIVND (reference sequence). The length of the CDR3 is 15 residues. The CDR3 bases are TGTGCCACCATGAGAGGTGGAAGGAACAATCAGCCCCAGCATTTT. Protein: CATMRGGRNNQPQHF.

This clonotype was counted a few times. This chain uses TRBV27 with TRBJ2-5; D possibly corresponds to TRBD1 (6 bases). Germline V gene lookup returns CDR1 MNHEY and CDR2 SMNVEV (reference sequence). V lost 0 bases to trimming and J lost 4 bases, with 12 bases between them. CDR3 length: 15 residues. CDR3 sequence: CASSLSPGVVETQYF. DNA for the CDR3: TGTGCCAGCAGTTTATCACCAGGGGTAGTAGAGACCCAGTACTTC.

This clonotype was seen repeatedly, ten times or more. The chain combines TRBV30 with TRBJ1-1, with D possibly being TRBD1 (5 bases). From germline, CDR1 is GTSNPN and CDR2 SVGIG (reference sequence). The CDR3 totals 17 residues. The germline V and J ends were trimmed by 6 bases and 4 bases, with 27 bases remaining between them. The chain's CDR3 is CACLPWAGAGVGTEAFF. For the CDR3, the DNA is TGTGCCTGCCTGCCGTGGGCCGGGGCAGGAGTAGGCACTGAAGCTTTCTTT.

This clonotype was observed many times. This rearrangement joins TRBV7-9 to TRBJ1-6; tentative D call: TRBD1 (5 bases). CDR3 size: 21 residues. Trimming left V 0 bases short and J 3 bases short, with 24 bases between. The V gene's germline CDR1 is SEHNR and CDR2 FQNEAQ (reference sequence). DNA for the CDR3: TGTGCCAGCAGCTTAGCGCGGGGCAGAGACTCCGATAGTTTCTATAATTCACCCCTCCACTTT. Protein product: CASSLARGRDSDSFYNSPLHF.

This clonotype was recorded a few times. Here the CDR3 reads CASSLDVREGEFF. For the CDR3, the DNA is TGTGCCAGCAGCTTAGACGTGAGGGAGGGTGAGTTCTTC. V is TRBV7-9 and J is TRBJ2-1; 7 bases are shared with TRBD2. The CDR3 length is 13 residues. J lost 14 bases, V lost 1 base, and 8 bases had no gene match. Germline V gene sequence: CDR1 SEHNR, CDR2 FQNEAQ (reference sequence).

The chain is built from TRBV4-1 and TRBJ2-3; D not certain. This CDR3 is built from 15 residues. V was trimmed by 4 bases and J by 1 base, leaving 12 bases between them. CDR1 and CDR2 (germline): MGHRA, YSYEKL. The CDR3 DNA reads TGCGCCAGCAGCCCCAGAAGCCCGGGCACAGATACGCAGTATTTT. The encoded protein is CASSPRSPGTDTQYF.

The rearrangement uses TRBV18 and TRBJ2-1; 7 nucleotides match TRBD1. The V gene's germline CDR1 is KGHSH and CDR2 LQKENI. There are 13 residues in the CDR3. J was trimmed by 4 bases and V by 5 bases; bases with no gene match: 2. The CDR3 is CASSGDSYNEQFF. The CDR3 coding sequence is TGTGCCAGCTCAGGGGACAGTTACAATGAGCAGTTCTTC.

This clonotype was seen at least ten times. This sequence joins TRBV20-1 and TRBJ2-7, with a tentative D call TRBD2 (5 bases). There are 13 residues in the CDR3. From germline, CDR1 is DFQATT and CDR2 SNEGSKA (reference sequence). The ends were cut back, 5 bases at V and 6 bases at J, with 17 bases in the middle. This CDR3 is CSAPGVGGSEQYF. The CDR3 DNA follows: TGCAGTGCTCCCGGTGTAGGAGGTAGCGAGCAGTACTTC.